One and the same sample provided the 7 T cell receptor beta chains below, sequenced in a study of long-term antiretroviral therapy in people with HIV. Survey level was the resolution at which the v3.0 immunoSEQ assay ran. The table came from immunoSEQ multiplex PCR; TCRdb's copy has only in-frame clones and leaves some out. The repertoire holds about 21,000 clones, 88% seen once, with 3.5% to 4.5% in the top ten. The source was unsorted PBMCs, collected 2.3 years after starting antiretroviral therapy. The receptors here all came from a man aged 60 to 75 with HIV.

This chain joins TRBV19 and TRBJ1-1; D is ambiguous. The V gene's germline CDR1 is LNHDA and CDR2 SQIVND (reference sequence). V lost 7 bases to trimming and J lost 1 base, with 7 bases between them. There are 12 residues in the CDR3. The CDR3 nucleotides read TGTGCCAGTACCCTGCCGAACACTGAAGCTTTCTTT. This codes for CASTLPNTEAFF.

The chain carries TRBV27 and TRBJ2-6, with 9 bases matching TRBD1. Germline V gene data show CDR1 as MNHEY and CDR2 as SMNVEV (reference sequence). The CDR3 contains 19 residues. V shed 6 bases, J shed 0 bases, and the junction held 12 bases outside the gene matches. In DNA form, the CDR3 reads TGTGCCAGCAGCCTGACAGGGGGAGACCGACACTCTGGGGCCAACGTCCTGACTTTC. Translated, it gives CASSLTGGDRHSGANVLTF.

In this sample, this clone turned up a few times. The chain employs TRBV25-1 and TRBJ2-3; 9 bases match TRBD1. V shed 6 bases, J shed 3 bases, and the junction held 10 bases outside the gene matches. Per the germline V gene, CDR1 is MGHDK and CDR2 is SYGVNS. The CDR3 has 16 amino acids. The CDR3 reads CASSERGDRVTDTQYF. Written as DNA, the CDR3 is TGTGCCAGCAGCGAACGTGGGGACAGGGTGACAGATACGCAGTATTTT.

The rearrangement links TRBV27 to TRBJ2-1; 9 nucleotides line up with TRBD2. Germline-derived CDR1 and CDR2 are MNHEY and SMNVEV (reference sequence). The CDR3 has 14 residues. Germline trimming cut 2 bases from V and 8 bases from J; bases unmatched to any gene: 4. The CDR3 nucleotides read TGTGCCAGCAGTTTACTAGCGGGGAGGGATGAGCAGTTCTTC. Translated, it gives CASSLLAGRDEQFF.

The chain carries TRBV2 and TRBJ1-5, with 9 positions matching TRBD1. With V trimmed by 5 bases and J by 6 bases, 2 bases remained unmatched. There are 13 residues in the CDR3. Per the germline V gene, CDR1 is SNHLY and CDR2 is FYNNEI. For the CDR3, the DNA is TGTGCCAGCAGTTTGACAGGGGGTCAGCCCCAGCATTTT. Translated, it gives CASSLTGGQPQHF.

As to this clone: At one end, the junction sequence differs from germline, possibly due to a read error. V and J are TRBV6-5 and TRBJ2-7, with D uncertain. Per germline, CDR1 MNHEY and CDR2 SVGAGI. CDR3 length equals 11 residues. CDR3 DNA sequence: TGTGCCAGCAGTAACTCCTACGAGCAGTACTTC. Translation: CASSNSYEQYF.

J is TRBJ2-1 and V is TRBV5-5; TRBD1 is a possible D gene (7 bases). This CDR3 spans 15 amino acids. Deletions cut 4 bases from V and 8 bases from J, with 19 bases between. Germline CDR1 reads SGHKS; CDR2 reads YYEKEE (reference sequence). The CDR3 sequence: CASSPGGTVIYEQFF. For the CDR3, the DNA is TGTGCCAGCAGCCCGGGCGGGACAGTAATATATGAGCAGTTCTTC.